This passage covers 29 T cell receptor beta chains from one sample sequenced in a study of shared clonotypes between healthy human individuals. Sequencing was performed with immunoSEQ multiplex PCR; in TCRdb, only in-frame clones are kept and a portion is missing. Of over a million clones listed, around 76% are singletons. Sequencing input: memory CD4+ T cells sorted from blood. As for subset: CD45RA-negative fraction. The receptor set was obtained from a man aged 18 to 30 in good health.

The chain couples TRBV6-5 to TRBJ2-7; 8 nucleotides align to TRBD2. Trimming cost V 7 bases and J 0 bases; bases outside gene matches: 5. Germline lookup yields CDR1 MNHEY and CDR2 SVGAGI. This CDR3 is built from 14 residues. The CDR3 sequence: CASKRSGGSYEQYF. The CDR3 coding sequence is TGTGCCAGCAAAAGGAGCGGGGGCTCCTACGAGCAGTACTTC.

This clone was seen a single time. Additional DNA sequences in this sample encode the identical CDR3. The chain joins TRBV30 to TRBJ2-7; D remains ambiguous. CDR3 length: 12 amino acids. The germline CDR1 and CDR2 sequences are GTSNPN and SVGIG (reference sequence). Trimming removed 0 bases from V and 4 bases from J, with 7 bases in between. The CDR3 is CAWSVAGYEQYF. The CDR3 nucleotides are TGTGCCTGGAGTGTAGCTGGATACGAGCAGTACTTC.

The CDR3, as DNA: TGTGCCTGGAGTGCTAAGAGACAGGTCGGGGCCAAAAACATTCAGTACTTC. It codes for CAWSAKRQVGAKNIQYF. The chain combines TRBV30 with TRBJ2-4, with D possibly TRBD1 on 6 matching bases. CDR3 length: 17 amino acids. Trimming cost V 1 base and J 1 base, with 17 bases left between them. Per the germline V gene, CDR1 is GTSNPN and CDR2 is SVGIG (reference sequence).

Note on this clone: A read error is possible here, since a much larger clone lies one base away. V gene TRBV5-1 combines with J gene TRBJ2-3; 13 bases map to TRBD2. Germline CDR1 is SGHRS and CDR2 is YFSETQ. CDR3 length equals 16 residues. V lost 5 bases, J lost 4 bases, and 7 bases stayed unmatched. CDR3 protein: CASRRTSGGPADTQYF. DNA for the CDR3: TGCGCCAGCAGGAGGACTAGCGGGGGCCCCGCAGATACGCAGTATTTT.

The V and J genes are TRBV7-3 and TRBJ2-7; 10 bases fit TRBD1. The J segment lost 3 bases and the V segment lost 3 bases, leaving 5 bases of the junction unmatched. The CDR3 length is 15 residues. Germline lookup yields CDR1 SGHTA and CDR2 FQGTGA. DNA for the CDR3: TGTGCCAGCAGCTTGGCGACAGGGGGCAACTACGAGCAGTACTTC. Translating it yields CASSLATGGNYEQYF.

The CDR3 region has the DNA TGTGCCAGCAGCGTAGATGTTGCCACCTACGAGCAGTACTTC. Protein product: CASSVDVATYEQYF. This sequence joins TRBV9 and TRBJ2-7; D gene uncertain. The CDR3 is made up of 14 amino acids. The germline CDR1 and CDR2 sequences are SGDLS and YYNGEE. V dropped 0 bases and J dropped 2 bases, with 9 bases sitting between them.

The chain has TRBV6-5 and TRBJ2-7; TRBD2 agrees at 7 bases. The CDR3 consists of 15 residues. Per germline, CDR1 MNHEY and CDR2 SVGAGI. V lost 6 bases, J lost 1 base, and 9 bases stayed unmatched. The CDR3 sequence: CASRSPAGPSYEQYF. The CDR3, as DNA: TGTGCCAGCAGATCGCCAGCGGGACCTTCCTACGAGCAGTACTTC.

This clone has only a few counts. The gene calls are TRBV7-2 and TRBJ1-4, with 9 bases identical to TRBD1. CDR1 is SGHTA, CDR2 FQGNSA, per germline. This CDR3 region has 18 residues. The V segment lost 2 bases and the J segment 2 bases; nucleotides outside the gene matches: 9. The CDR3 DNA sequence: TGTGCCAGCAGCTTATTCGCGGGACAGGGACGGACTAATGAAAAACTGTTTTTT. It encodes CASSLFAGQGRTNEKLFF. Together with reference TRBV7-2 and TRBJ1-4, the CDR3 gives the full variable domain: GAGVSQSPSNKVTEKGKDVELRCDPISGHTALYWYRQSLGQGLEFLIYFQGNSAPDKSGLPSDRFSAERTGGSVSTLTIQRTQQEDSAVYLCASSLFAGQGRTNEKLFFGSGTQLSVL.

On this clone itself: Other DNA variants within this sample encode the same CDR3. The rearrangement joins TRBV5-1 to TRBJ1-2, with 7 bases matching TRBD1. The germline V gene encodes CDR1 SGHRS and CDR2 YFSETQ. V lost 0 bases to trimming and J lost 4 bases; unmatched junction nucleotides: 0. The CDR3 is 13 amino acids. The CDR3 reads CASSLGDSYGYTF. CDR3 coding DNA: TGCGCCAGCAGCTTGGGGGACAGCTATGGCTACACCTTC.

In this sample, this clone turned up a few times. The chain carries TRBV21-1 and TRBJ2-5; the DNA was not used to check the table's D call, TRBD2. TRBV21-1 is a recognized pseudogene. The CDR3 totals 16 residues. CDR3 sequence: CASRTQCGGRFETQYF. The CDR3 bases are TGTGCCAGCAGAACCCAGTGCGGGGGACGCTTTGAGACCCAGTACTTC.

The genes are TRBV5-1 and TRBJ2-2; a possible D gene is TRBD1 (6 bases). Germline V CDR1 and CDR2: SGHRS, YFSETQ. This CDR3 has 13 amino acids. Trimming shortened V by 7 bases and J by 6 bases, and 13 bases separated the two germline ends. The CDR3 protein is CASGTGSPGELFF. The DNA for the CDR3 is TGCGCCAGCGGAACAGGGTCCCCCGGGGAGCTGTTTTTT.

J is TRBJ1-2 and V is TRBV6-1, with TRBD1 identical over 7 bases. The CDR3 is made up of 15 amino acids. Per the germline V gene, CDR1 is MNHNS and CDR2 is SASEGT. The V segment lost 1 base and the J segment 6 bases; nucleotides outside the gene matches: 8. CDR3 sequence (DNA): TGTGCCAGCAGTGAAGACCCGACAGGGAGGGATGGCTACACCTTC. Translating it yields CASSEDPTGRDGYTF.

This clone was found once. This chain connects TRBV30 to TRBJ2-3; no reliable D call. The CDR3 consists of 12 residues. The V end was cut by 0 bases, the J end by 8 bases, with 9 bases between. CDR1 is GTSNPN and CDR2 is SVGIG in the germline V gene (reference sequence). For the CDR3, the DNA is TGTGCCTGGAGTGTACGTCTGGCTACGCAGTATTTT. Translated, it gives CAWSVRLATQYF.

In its sample, this clone was seen a few times. The chain employs TRBV7-9 and TRBJ1-2; 11 bases line up with TRBD1. CDR3 length equals 18 residues. From germline, CDR1 is SEHNR and CDR2 FQNEAQ (reference sequence). J gave up 3 bases and V 5 bases, and 14 bases lay outside the gene matches. CDR3 in amino acids: CASSLIAGQGAGDYGYTF. The CDR3, as DNA: TGTGCCAGCAGCCTCATCGCCGGACAGGGGGCGGGGGACTATGGCTACACCTTC.

Remarks on this clone: A single base separates this from a much larger clone, so it may be a read error. The DNA for the CDR3 is TGTGCCAGCAGTGAACTAGCGGAACTCTACGAGCGGTACTTC. Translation gives CASSELAELYERYF. The chain combines TRBV2 with TRBJ2-7; 7 positions agree with TRBD2. CDR3 length equals 14 residues. The V gene's germline CDR1 is SNHLY and CDR2 FYNNEI.

The J gene is TRBJ2-5, the V gene TRBV21-1; the listed D gene, TRBD2, was not tested against the DNA. TRBV21-1 has pseudogene status. This CDR3 is built from 15 residues. The CDR3 sequence is CASSKARLRQETQYF. For the CDR3, the DNA is TGTGCCAGCAGCAAAGCGAGACTGCGGCAAGAGACCCAGTACTTC.

The rearrangement uses TRBV5-1 and TRBJ2-3, with unresolved D. Per germline, CDR1 SGHRS and CDR2 YFSETQ. This CDR3 contains 12 residues. The V and J ends lost 4 bases and 8 bases respectively, with 11 bases between them. CDR3 region: CASSTATGTQYF. The CDR3 DNA follows: TGCGCCAGCAGCACCGCGACGGGTACGCAGTATTTT.

V gene TRBV5-4 combines with J gene TRBJ2-7; 12 bases are a match to TRBD2. V lost 4 bases, J lost 6 bases, and 14 bases stayed unmatched. The CDR3 length is 17 residues. From germline, CDR1 is SGHNT and CDR2 YYREEE (reference sequence). CDR3: CASSRGTSGGKGSEQYF. CDR3 sequence (DNA): TGTGCCAGCAGCCGAGGAACTAGCGGGGGGAAAGGATCCGAGCAGTACTTC. The variable domain in full, completed from reference TRBV5-4 and TRBJ2-7, reads ETGVTQSPTHLIKTRGQQVTLRCSSQSGHNTVSWYQQALGQGPQFIFQYYREEENGRGNFPPRFSGLQFPNYSSELNVNALELDDSALYLCASSRGTSGGKGSEQYFGPGTRLTVT.

This clone has just a few counts. The V and J genes are TRBV27 and TRBJ1-2, with D maybe TRBD1 (5 bases). V was cut by 1 base and J by 2 bases, with 8 bases left in between. From germline, CDR1 is MNHEY and CDR2 SMNVEV (reference sequence). The CDR3 is made up of 14 amino acids. Here the CDR3 reads CASSLLPGNYGYTF. CDR3 nucleotide sequence: TGTGCCAGCAGTTTATTGCCAGGGAACTATGGCTACACCTTC.

This clone has a handful of counts. J is TRBJ1-6 and V is TRBV28; tentative D call: TRBD1 (5 bases). In germline, CDR1 is MDHEN, CDR2 SYDVKM. Trimming removed 0 bases at V and 11 bases at J, with 11 bases between. There are 14 residues in the CDR3. In nucleotides, the CDR3 is TGTGCCAGCAGTTTATGGCAGGGAAGGGCACCCCTCCACTTT. Translation: CASSLWQGRAPLHF.

The rearrangement links TRBV5-1 to TRBJ2-1; 11 nucleotides match TRBD2. This CDR3 has 15 amino acids. Germline trimming cut 3 bases from V and 5 bases from J; bases unmatched to any gene: 4. Germline values: CDR1 SGHRS, CDR2 YFSETQ. The CDR3 region has the DNA TGCGCCAGCAGCTGGGGACTAGCGGACCACAATGAGCAGTTCTTC. Translation: CASSWGLADHNEQFF.

The V call is TRBV9, the J call TRBJ2-7; tentatively, D is TRBD2 (6 bases). With 4 bases removed from V and 6 bases from J, the gap between germline ends came to 14 bases. This CDR3 is built from 13 residues. Germline lookup yields CDR1 SGDLS and CDR2 YYNGEE. The CDR3 DNA reads as TGTGCCAGCAGCTCCGGGAGAGCAGCCGAGCAGTACTTC. Protein: CASSSGRAAEQYF.

V and J are TRBV7-3 and TRBJ2-1, with 8 bases matching TRBD1. The germline CDR1 and CDR2 sequences are SGHTA and FQGTGA. The ends lost 3 bases at V and 1 base at J; junction bases unmatched: 2. The CDR3 is 15 residues long. The CDR3 loop is CASSFDRGSYNEQFF. The CDR3 nucleotides read TGTGCCAGCAGCTTTGACAGGGGATCCTACAATGAGCAGTTCTTC.

The genes are TRBV5-4 and TRBJ2-5, with D uncertain. The germline CDR1 and CDR2 sequences are SGHNT and YYREEE (reference sequence). This CDR3 comprises 14 residues. V was shortened by 4 bases and J by 2 bases, with 12 bases between the two germline ends. CDR3 nucleotide sequence: TGTGCCAGCAGCCGTAAAGACTGGCAAGAGACCCAGTACTTC. Its protein product is CASSRKDWQETQYF.

The chain has TRBV27 and TRBJ2-1, with no clear D. Germline assignment: CDR1 MNHEY and CDR2 SMNVEV (reference sequence). The CDR3 has 14 amino acids. Trimming stripped 2 bases from V and 1 base from J, with 6 bases between. CDR3 amino acids: CASSLGRSYNEQFF. The DNA for the CDR3 is TGTGCCAGCAGTTTAGGGCGGTCCTACAATGAGCAGTTCTTC.

The chain links TRBV6-5 to TRBJ2-7, with TRBD1 matching 8 bases. Germline CDR1 is MNHEY and CDR2 is SVGAGI. Trimming cost V 4 bases and J 5 bases; bases outside gene matches: 10. The CDR3 is 15 residues long. Here the CDR3 DNA reads TGTGCCAGCAGTTCTTGGACAGGGCGGCCTGACGAGCAGTACTTC. This translates into CASSSWTGRPDEQYF.

The chain links TRBV5-1 to TRBJ1-2; a weak D match, TRBD1 (5 bases). CDR1 and CDR2 (germline): SGHRS, YFSETQ. The V and J ends lost 4 bases and 4 bases respectively, with 5 bases between them. This CDR3 comprises 11 residues. CDR3 amino acids: CASSDSYGYTF. The CDR3 region has the DNA TGCGCCAGCAGCGACAGCTATGGCTACACCTTC.

This sequence joins TRBV18 and TRBJ2-3; no definite D call. Germline loops: CDR1 KGHSH, CDR2 LQKENI. Trimming removed 1 base from V and 2 bases from J, with 4 bases in between. This CDR3 is 13 amino acids long. The chain's CDR3 is CASSPLDTDTQYF. DNA for the CDR3: TGTGCCAGCTCACCACTAGACACAGATACGCAGTATTTT.

This clone occurred a few times. V and J are TRBV5-6 and TRBJ2-5; D not certain. In germline, CDR1 is SGHDT, CDR2 YYEEEE. Trimming took 3 bases from V and 2 from J, leaving 14 bases between them. This CDR3 has 15 residues. This CDR3 reads CASSSLAKGQETQYF. The CDR3 DNA sequence: TGTGCCAGCAGCTCATTAGCAAAGGGTCAAGAGACCCAGTACTTC.